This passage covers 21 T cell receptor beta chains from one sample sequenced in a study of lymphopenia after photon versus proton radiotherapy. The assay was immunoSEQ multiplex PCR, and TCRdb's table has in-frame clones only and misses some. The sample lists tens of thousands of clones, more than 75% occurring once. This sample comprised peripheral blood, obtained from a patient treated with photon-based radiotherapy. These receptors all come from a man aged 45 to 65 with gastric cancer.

CDR3 in amino acids: CASTWTERDEQFF. The CDR3 DNA is TGTGCCAGTACTTGGACCGAGCGGGATGAGCAGTTCTTC. The V gene is TRBV19, the J gene TRBJ2-1, with a tentative D call TRBD2 (6 bases). V gave up 7 bases and J gave up 8 bases, with 15 bases separating them. Germline V gene data show CDR1 as LNHDA and CDR2 as SQIVND (reference sequence). This CDR3 region has 13 residues.

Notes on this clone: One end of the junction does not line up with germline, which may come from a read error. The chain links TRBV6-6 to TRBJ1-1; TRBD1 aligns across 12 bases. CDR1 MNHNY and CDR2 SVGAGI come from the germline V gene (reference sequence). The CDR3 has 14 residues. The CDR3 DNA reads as TGTGCCAGTGGGACAGGGGGCCCGAACGCTGAAGCTTTCTTT. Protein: CASGTGGPNAEAFF.

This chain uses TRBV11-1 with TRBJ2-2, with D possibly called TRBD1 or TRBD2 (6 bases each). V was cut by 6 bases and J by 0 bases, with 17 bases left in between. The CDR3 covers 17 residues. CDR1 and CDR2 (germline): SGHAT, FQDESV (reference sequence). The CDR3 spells CASSPRGAGANTGELFF. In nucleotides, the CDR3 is TGTGCCAGCAGTCCGAGGGGGGCAGGGGCGAACACCGGGGAGCTGTTTTTT.

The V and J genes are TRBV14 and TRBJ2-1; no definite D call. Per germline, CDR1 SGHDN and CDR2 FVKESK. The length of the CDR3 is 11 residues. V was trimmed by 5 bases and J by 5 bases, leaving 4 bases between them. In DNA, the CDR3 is TGTGCCAGCAGCGTCAACAATGAGCAGTTCTTC. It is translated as CASSVNNEQFF.

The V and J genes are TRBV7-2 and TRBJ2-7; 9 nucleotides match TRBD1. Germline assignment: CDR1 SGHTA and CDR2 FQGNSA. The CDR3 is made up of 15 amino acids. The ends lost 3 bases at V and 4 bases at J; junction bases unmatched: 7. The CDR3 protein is CASSLEGTGTYEQYF. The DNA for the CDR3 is TGTGCCAGCAGCTTGGAGGGGACAGGGACTTACGAGCAGTACTTC.

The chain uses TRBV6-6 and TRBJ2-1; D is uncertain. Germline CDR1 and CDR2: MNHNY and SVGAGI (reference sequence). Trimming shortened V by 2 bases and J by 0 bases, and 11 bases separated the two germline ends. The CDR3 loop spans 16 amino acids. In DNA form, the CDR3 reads TGTGCCAGCAGTTACCCGGCGGCAGTCTCCTACAATGAGCAGTTCTTC. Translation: CASSYPAAVSYNEQFF.

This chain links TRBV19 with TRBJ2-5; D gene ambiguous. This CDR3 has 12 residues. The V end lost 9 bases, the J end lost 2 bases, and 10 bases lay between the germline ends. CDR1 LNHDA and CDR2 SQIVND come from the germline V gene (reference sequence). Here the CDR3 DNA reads TGTGCCAGATATGCCTCACAAGAGACCCAGTACTTC. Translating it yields CARYASQETQYF.

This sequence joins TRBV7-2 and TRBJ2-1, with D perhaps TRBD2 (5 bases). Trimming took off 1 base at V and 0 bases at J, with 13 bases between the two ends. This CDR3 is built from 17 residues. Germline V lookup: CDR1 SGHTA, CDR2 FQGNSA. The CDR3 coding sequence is TGTGCCAGCAGCTTAGGAGGGCCTTACAACTCCTACAATGAGCAGTTCTTC. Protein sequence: CASSLGGPYNSYNEQFF. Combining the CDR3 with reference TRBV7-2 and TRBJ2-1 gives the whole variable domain GAGVSQSPSNKVTEKGKDVELRCDPISGHTALYWYRQSLGQGLEFLIYFQGNSAPDKSGLPSDRFSAERTGGSVSTLTIQRTQQEDSAVYLCASSLGGPYNSYNEQFFGPGTRLTVL.

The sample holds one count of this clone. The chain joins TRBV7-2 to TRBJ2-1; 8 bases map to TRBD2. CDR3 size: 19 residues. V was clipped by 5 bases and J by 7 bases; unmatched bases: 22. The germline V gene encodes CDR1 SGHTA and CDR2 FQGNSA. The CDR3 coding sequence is TGTGCCAGCAGCCCCCGGTGGGGCACCGGGACTAGTGATACGAATGAGCAGTTCTTC. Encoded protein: CASSPRWGTGTSDTNEQFF.

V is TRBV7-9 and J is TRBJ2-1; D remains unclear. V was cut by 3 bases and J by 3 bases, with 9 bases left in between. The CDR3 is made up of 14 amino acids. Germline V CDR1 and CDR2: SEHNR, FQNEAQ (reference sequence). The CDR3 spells CASSFGQNYNEQFF. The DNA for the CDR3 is TGTGCCAGCAGCTTCGGCCAGAACTACAATGAGCAGTTCTTC.

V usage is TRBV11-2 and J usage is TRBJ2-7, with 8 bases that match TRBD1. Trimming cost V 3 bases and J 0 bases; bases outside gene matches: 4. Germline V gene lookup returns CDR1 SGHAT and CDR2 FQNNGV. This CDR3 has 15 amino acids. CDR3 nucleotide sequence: TGTGCCAGCAGCTTGGGACAGGTTAGCTCCTACGAGCAGTACTTC. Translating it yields CASSLGQVSSYEQYF. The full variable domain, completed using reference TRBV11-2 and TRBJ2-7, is EAGVAQSPRYKIIEKRQSVAFWCNPISGHATLYWYQQILGQGPKLLIQFQNNGVVDDSQLPKDRFSAERLKGVDSTLKIQPAKLEDSAVYLCASSLGQVSSYEQYFGPGTRLTVT.

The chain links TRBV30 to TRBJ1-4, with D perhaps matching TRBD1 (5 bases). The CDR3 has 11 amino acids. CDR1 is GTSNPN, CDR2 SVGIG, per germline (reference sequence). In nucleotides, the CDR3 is TGTGGGGGGGCAACTAATGAAAAACTGTTTTTT. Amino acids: CGGATNEKLFF.

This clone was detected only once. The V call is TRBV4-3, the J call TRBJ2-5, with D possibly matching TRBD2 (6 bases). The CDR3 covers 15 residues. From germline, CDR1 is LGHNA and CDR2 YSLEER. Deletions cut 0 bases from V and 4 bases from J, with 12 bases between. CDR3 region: CASSQDLSSGETQYF. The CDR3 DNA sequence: TGCGCCAGCAGCCAAGATCTGAGTAGCGGAGAGACCCAGTACTTC.

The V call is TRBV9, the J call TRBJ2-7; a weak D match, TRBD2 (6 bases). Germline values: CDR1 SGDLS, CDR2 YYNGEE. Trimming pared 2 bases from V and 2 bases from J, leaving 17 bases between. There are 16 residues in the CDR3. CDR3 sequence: CASSVTGGGRTYEQYF. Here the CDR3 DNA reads TGTGCCAGCAGCGTTACCGGTGGGGGGAGAACCTACGAGCAGTACTTC.

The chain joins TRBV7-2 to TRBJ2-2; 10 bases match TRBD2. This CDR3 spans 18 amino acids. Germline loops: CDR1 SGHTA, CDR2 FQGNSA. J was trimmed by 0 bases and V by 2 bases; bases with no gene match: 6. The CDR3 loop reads CASSLTPGLAANTGELFF. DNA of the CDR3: TGTGCCAGCAGCTTAACACCCGGACTAGCGGCGAACACCGGGGAGCTGTTTTTT.

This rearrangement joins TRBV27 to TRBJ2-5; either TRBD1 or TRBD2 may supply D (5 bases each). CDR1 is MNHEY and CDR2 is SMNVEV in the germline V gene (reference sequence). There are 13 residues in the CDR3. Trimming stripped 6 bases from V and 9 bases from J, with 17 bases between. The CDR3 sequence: CASRGTAASAQYF. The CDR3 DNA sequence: TGTGCCAGCAGGGGGACGGCCGCTTCGGCCCAGTACTTC.

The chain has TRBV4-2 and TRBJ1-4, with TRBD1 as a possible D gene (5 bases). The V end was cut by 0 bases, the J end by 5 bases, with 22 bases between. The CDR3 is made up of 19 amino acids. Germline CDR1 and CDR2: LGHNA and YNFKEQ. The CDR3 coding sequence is TGTGCCAGCAGCCAAGAAAAAATCGCGAGAGGGGACCCGAATGAAAAACTGTTTTTT. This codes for CASSQEKIARGDPNEKLFF.

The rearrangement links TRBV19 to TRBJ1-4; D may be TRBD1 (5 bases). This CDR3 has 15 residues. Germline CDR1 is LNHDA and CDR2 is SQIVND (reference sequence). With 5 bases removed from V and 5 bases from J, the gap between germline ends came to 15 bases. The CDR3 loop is CASSRTWQGNEKLFF. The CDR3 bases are TGTGCCAGTAGTCGTACGTGGCAGGGCAATGAAAAACTGTTTTTT. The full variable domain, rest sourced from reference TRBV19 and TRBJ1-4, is DGGITQSPKYLFRKEGQNVTLSCEQNLNHDAMYWYRQDPGQGLRLIYYSQIVNDFQKGDIAEGYSVSREKKESFPLTVTSAQKNPTAFYLCASSRTWQGNEKLFFGSGTQLSVL.

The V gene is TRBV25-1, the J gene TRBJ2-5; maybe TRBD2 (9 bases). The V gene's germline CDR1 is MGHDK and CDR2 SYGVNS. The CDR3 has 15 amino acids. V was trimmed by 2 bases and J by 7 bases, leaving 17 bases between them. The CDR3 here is CASSENAGGTGTQYF. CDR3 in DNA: TGTGCCAGCAGTGAAAATGCGGGAGGGACAGGGACCCAGTACTTC.

The CDR3 DNA reads as TGCAGCGTTGCTCTCACTGCAACTAATGAAAAACTGTTTTTT. This translates into CSVALTATNEKLFF. The chain is built from TRBV29-1 and TRBJ1-4; D is undetermined. From germline, CDR1 is SQVTM and CDR2 ANQGSEA. With 4 bases removed from V and 0 bases from J, the gap between germline ends came to 9 bases. The CDR3 extends over 14 amino acids.

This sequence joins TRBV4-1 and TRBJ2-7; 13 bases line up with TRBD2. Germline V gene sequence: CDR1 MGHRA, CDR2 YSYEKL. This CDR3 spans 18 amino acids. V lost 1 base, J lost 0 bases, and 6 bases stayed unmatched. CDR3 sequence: CASSQVRLAGGRSYEQYF. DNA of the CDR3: TGCGCCAGCAGCCAAGTTCGACTAGCGGGAGGACGCTCCTACGAGCAGTACTTC.